The rows below give T cell receptor beta chains drawn from one sample of a study of shared clonotypes between healthy human individuals. Only in-frame clones appear in the TCRdb table, and some are missing; sequencing was by immunoSEQ multiplex PCR. The table records 450,000 to 500,000 clones, roughly 80% of them present only once. Sequenced: PBMCs. The receptors come from a woman aged 40-49 years in good health. Some clones in this sample may be carry-over from other donors' samples. The conserved cysteine and the conserved F or W are not part of the CDR3 here. Fields, in order: clone size, V gene, J gene, CDR3 protein. Clone size is shown for a subset of rows, as once, few, many or a class of expanded clone.

NA	TRBV5-1	TRBJ2-1	ASSLEYEQF
NA	TRBV7-9	TRBJ2-4	ASSRFETAVKNIQY
NA	TRBV6-5	TRBJ2-3	ASRDSYTDTQY
NA	TRBV19	TRBJ2-2	ASQRLSGYTGELF
NA	TRBV4-3	TRBJ2-2	ASSQSGGSAGELF
NA	TRBV10-3	TRBJ2-7	ASSYSQGTYEQY
NA	TRBV4-3	TRBJ1-2	ASSQVGNNYGYT
NA	TRBV4-3	TRBJ2-5	ASSPVAGSQETQY
NA	TRBV7-8	TRBJ1-1	ASSPGTGSTEAF
NA	TRBV7-2	TRBJ2-5	ASSLVRGDLGETQY
NA	TRBV18	TRBJ1-4	ASSPGGTNEKLF
NA	TRBV19	TRBJ1-5	ASNTGANQPQH
NA	TRBV2	TRBJ2-5	ASSGDRWRETQY
NA	TRBV6-5	TRBJ1-3	ASSDGRGNTIY
NA	TRBV6-1	TRBJ2-7	ASSLDRGFYEQY
NA	TRBV5-1	TRBJ1-1	ASRQRTGSDTEAF
once	TRBV5-1	TRBJ1-4	ASSTSGTRNEKLF
NA	TRBV9	TRBJ1-1	ASSVLQGSEAF
once	TRBV18	TRBJ1-2	ASSHGTDGGYT
few	TRBV27	TRBJ2-1	ASSPRLQENNEQF
NA	TRBV19	TRBJ1-5	ASGRVYSNQPQH
NA	TRBV5-1	TRBJ2-1	ASFPGTTLYNEQF
NA	TRBV28	TRBJ1-1	ASSLQGLGNTEAF
NA	TRBV28	TRBJ2-3	ASSLFTLHTSTDTQY
NA	TRBV25-1	TRBJ1-3	ASSDPGLRGGNTIY
NA	TRBV4-2	TRBJ2-7	ASSKGRGGLPYEQY
NA	TRBV10-3	TRBJ2-7	AISEPETSGYEQY
NA	TRBV7-8	TRBJ2-7	ASSLTVIAGVGYEQY
NA	TRBV6-5	TRBJ2-7	ASTRDRGQHEQY
NA	TRBV2	TRBJ2-7	ASSEGVYEQY
NA	TRBV2	NA	ASKGMLGQPYEQY
NA	TRBV7-2	TRBJ1-1	ASSDPTGVNTEAF
NA	TRBV7-3	TRBJ2-1	ASSLTRRDRANEQF
NA	TRBV4-3	TRBJ2-1	ASSQTVEGRDEQF
NA	TRBV30	TRBJ2-7	AWSLGEGGGPSSYEQY
NA	TRBV18	TRBJ2-7	ASSPREGGYEQY
NA	TRBV5-1	TRBJ2-5	ASSSGRLQETQY
NA	TRBV10-3	TRBJ2-5	AIKGTRERETQY
NA	TRBV5-1	TRBJ2-3	ASSLVGQVTDTQY
once	TRBV5-1	TRBJ1-5	ASSLSGGNQPQH
NA	TRBV4-3	TRBJ2-7	ASSQDRASLEQY
once	TRBV2	TRBJ2-3	ASIPRSPLAGGLADTQY